This T cell receptor beta chain was captured by sequencing in a study of blood T cell repertoires in COVID-19. Individuals drawn from 20 to 30 US areas were roughly 18 to 100 years old. The protocol was immunoSEQ multiplex PCR, while the TCRdb copy is restricted to in-frame clones and leaves out a portion. The table records hundreds of thousands of clones, approximately 90% of them present only once. The V and J ends lost 2 bases and 5 bases, in that order; junction bases with no gene match: 4. The germline gives CDR1 ENHRY, CDR2 SYGVKD. The CDR3 consists of 16 residues. What was sequenced was PBMCs or T cells enriched from blood (not recorded which). J is TRBJ2-3 and V is TRBV10-3; 13 nucleotides line up with TRBD2. This clonotype was sampled from a woman aged 40 to 49 who had recovered from COVID-19. DNA for the CDR3: TGTGCCATCAGTGAGGGACTAGCGGGGGCCCGAGATACGCAGTATTTT. Protein: CAISEGLAGARDTQYF.